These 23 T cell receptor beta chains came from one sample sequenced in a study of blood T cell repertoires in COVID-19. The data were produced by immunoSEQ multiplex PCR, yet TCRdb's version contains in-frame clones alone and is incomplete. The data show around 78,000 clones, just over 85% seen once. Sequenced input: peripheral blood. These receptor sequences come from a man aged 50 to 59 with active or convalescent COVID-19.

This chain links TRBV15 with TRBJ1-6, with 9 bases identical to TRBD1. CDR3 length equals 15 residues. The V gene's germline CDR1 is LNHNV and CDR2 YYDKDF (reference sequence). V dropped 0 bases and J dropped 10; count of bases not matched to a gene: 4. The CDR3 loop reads CATSRDRDRDSPLHF. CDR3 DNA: TGTGCCACCAGCAGAGATAGGGACAGGGACTCACCCCTCCACTTT.

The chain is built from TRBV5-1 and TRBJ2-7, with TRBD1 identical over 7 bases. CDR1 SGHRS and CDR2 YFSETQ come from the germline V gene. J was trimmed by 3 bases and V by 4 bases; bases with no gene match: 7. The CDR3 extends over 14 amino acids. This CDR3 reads CASSRDRDYYEQYF. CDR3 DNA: TGCGCCAGCAGCCGAGACAGGGATTACTACGAGCAGTACTTC.

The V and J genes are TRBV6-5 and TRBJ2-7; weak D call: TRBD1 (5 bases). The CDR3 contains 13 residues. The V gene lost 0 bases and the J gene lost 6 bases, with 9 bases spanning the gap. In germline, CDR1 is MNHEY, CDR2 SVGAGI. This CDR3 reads CASSYSIRAEQYF. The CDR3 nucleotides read TGTGCCAGCAGTTACTCGATCAGGGCCGAGCAGTACTTC.

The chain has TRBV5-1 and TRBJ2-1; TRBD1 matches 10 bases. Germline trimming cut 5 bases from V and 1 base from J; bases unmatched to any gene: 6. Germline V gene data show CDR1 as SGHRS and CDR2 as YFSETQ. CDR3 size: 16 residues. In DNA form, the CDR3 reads TGCGCCAGCAGAGACCAGGACAGGGGGTCCTACAATGAGCAGTTCTTC. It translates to CASRDQDRGSYNEQFF.

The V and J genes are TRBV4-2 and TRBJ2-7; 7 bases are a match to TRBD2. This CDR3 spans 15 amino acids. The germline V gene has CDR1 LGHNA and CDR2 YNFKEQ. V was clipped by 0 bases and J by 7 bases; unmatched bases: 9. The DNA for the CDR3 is TGTGCCAGCAGCCAAGAAGGTGGACCCGGGGGGGAGCAGTACTTC. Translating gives CASSQEGGPGGEQYF.

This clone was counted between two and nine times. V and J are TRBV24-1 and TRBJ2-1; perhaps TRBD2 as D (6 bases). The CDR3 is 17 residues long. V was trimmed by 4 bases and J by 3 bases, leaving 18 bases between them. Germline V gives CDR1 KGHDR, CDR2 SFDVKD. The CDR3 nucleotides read TGTGCCACCAGTGACAATGCGGGGCGGACGATCTACAATGAGCAGTTCTTC. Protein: CATSDNAGRTIYNEQFF.

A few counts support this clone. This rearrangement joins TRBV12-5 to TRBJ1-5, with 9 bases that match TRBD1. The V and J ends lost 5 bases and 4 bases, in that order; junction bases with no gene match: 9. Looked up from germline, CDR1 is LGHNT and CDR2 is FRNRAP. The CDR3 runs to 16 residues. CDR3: CASGLPGTGLNQPQHF. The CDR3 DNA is TGTGCTAGTGGTCTGCCCGGGACAGGGCTTAATCAGCCCCAGCATTTT.

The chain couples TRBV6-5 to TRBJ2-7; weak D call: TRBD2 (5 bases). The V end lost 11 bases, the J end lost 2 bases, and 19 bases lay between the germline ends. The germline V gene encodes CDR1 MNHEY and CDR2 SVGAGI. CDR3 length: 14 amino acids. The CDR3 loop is CAGEDSGVPYEQYF. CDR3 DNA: TGTGCCGGCGAAGATTCCGGGGTACCCTACGAGCAGTACTTC.

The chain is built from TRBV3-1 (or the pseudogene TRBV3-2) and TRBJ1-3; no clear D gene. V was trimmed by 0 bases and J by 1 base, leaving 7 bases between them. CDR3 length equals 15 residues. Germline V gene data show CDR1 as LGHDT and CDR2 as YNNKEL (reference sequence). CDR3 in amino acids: CASSQDAGSGNTIYF. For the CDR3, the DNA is TGTGCCAGCAGCCAAGACGCGGGATCTGGAAACACCATATATTTT.

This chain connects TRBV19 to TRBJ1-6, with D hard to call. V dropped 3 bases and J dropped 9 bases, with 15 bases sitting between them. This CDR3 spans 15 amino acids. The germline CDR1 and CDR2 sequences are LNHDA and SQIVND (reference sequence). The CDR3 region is CASSISDSGFSPLHF. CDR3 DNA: TGTGCCAGTAGTATTAGTGATTCCGGGTTTTCACCCCTCCACTTT.

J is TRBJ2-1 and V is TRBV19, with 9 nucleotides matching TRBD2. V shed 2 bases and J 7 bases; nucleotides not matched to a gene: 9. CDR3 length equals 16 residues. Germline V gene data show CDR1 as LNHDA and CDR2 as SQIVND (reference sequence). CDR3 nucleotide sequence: TGTGCCAGTAGTATAATTCGGATAGCGGGAGTTAATGAGCAGTTCTTC. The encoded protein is CASSIIRIAGVNEQFF.

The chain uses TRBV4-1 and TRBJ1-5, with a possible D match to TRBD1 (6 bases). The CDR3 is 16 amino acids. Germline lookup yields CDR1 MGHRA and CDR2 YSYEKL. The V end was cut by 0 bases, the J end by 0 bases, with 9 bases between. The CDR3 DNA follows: TGCGCCAGCAGCCAAGAGACAGGATATAGCAATCAGCCCCAGCATTTT. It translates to CASSQETGYSNQPQHF.

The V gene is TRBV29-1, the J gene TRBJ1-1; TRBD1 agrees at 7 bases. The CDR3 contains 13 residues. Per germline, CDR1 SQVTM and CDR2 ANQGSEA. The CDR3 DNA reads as TGCATGATCCGGGACAGCAGGGGCACTGAAGCTTTCTTT. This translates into CMIRDSRGTEAFF. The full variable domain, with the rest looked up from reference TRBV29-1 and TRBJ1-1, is SAVISQKPSRDICQRGTSLTIQCQVDSQVTMMFWYRQQPGQSLTLIATANQGSEATYESGFVIDKFPISRPNLTFSTLTVSNMSPEDSSIYLCMIRDSRGTEAFFGQGTRLTVV.

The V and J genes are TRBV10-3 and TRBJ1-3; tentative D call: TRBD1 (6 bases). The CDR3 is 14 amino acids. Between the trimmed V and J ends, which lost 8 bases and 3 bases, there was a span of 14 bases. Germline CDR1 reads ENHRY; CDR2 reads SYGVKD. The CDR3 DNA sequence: TGTGCCATCCTGGACAGCGTGTATGGAAACACCATATATTTT. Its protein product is CAILDSVYGNTIYF.

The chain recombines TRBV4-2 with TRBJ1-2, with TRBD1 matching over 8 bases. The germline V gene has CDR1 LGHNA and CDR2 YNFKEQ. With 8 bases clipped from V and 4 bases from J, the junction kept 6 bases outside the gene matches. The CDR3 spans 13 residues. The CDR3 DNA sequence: TGTGCCAGCGGTGATACAGGGGGCTATGGCTACACCTTC. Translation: CASGDTGGYGYTF.

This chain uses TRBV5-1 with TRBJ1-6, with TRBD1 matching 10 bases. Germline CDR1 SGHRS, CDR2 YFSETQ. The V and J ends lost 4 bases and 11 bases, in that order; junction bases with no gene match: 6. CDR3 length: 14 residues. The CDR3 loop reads CASSPDRGWAPLHF. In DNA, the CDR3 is TGCGCCAGCAGCCCGGACAGGGGGTGGGCACCCCTCCACTTT.

The CDR3 protein is CASSLRPGQAKNTEAFF. The DNA for the CDR3 is TGTGCCAGCAGCTTGCGTCCGGGACAGGCTAAGAACACTGAAGCTTTCTTT. The chain joins TRBV7-2 to TRBJ1-1; 8 nucleotides match TRBD1. Germline V lookup: CDR1 SGHTA, CDR2 FQGNSA. The CDR3 has 17 residues. Trimming at V came to 3 bases and at J to 1 base, leaving 10 bases not matched to a gene.

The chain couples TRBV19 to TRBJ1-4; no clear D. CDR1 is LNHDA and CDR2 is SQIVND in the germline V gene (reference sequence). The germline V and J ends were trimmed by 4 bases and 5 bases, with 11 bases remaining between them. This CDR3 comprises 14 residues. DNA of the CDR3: TGTGCCAGTAGTACAGATGACATAAATGAAAAACTGTTTTTT. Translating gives CASSTDDINEKLFF.

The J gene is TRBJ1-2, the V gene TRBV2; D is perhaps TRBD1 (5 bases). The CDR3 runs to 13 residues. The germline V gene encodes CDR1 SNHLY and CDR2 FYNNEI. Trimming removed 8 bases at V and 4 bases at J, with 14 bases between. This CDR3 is CASPRPQGYGYTF. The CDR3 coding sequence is TGTGCCAGCCCCAGACCCCAGGGCTATGGCTACACCTTC.

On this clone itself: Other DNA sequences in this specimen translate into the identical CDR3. This chain's CDR3 is CASSSYSNQPQHF. CDR3 nucleotide sequence: TGTGCCAGCAGTTCGTATAGCAATCAGCCCCAGCATTTT. V and J are TRBV27 and TRBJ1-5; no firm D call. Between the trimmed V and J ends, which lost 4 bases and 0 bases, there was a span of 4 bases. CDR1 and CDR2 (germline): MNHEY, SMNVEV (reference sequence). There are 13 residues in the CDR3.

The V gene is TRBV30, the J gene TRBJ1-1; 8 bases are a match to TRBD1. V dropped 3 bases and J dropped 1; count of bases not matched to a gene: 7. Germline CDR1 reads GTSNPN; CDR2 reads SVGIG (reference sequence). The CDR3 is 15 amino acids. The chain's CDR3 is CAWRTGGWGNTEAFF. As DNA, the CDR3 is TGTGCCTGGAGAACAGGGGGGTGGGGGAACACTGAAGCTTTCTTT.

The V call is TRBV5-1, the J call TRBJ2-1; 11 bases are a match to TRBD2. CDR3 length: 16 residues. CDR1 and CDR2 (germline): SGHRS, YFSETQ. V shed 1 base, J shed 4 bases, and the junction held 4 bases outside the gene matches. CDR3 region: CASSLQPSGGYNEQFF. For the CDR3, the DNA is TGCGCCAGCAGCTTGCAACCTAGCGGGGGGTACAATGAGCAGTTCTTC.

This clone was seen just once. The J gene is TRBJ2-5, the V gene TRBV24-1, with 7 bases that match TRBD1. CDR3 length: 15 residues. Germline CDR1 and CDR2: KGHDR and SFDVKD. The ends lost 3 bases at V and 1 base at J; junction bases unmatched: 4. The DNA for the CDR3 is TGTGCCACCAGTGATACGGGACAGCCCCAAGAGACCCAGTACTTC. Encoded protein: CATSDTGQPQETQYF.